This T cell receptor (beta chain) is drawn from a study of CD8 T cells in ankylosing spondylitis. Overall study results and limits: In the blood and synovial fluid of reactive arthritis, some motif variants had been previously reported. What appeared characteristic of ankylosing spondylitis blood was a TCR beta motif of eight highly homologous variants.

Trimming left V 6 bases short and J 7 bases short, with 19 bases between. The CDR3 runs 14 residues. This clonotype was seen at least ten times. Its target is unknown. 5'-RACE, quantitative and with molecular barcodes, yielded the TCR beta libraries. TCRdb re-derived calls from the 5' RACE reads in MiXCR, one entry per CDR3 protein. The sample has around 130,000 distinct CDR3 sequences, approximately 9.7% seen once. The specimen was blood, either unsorted or a sorted T cell fraction (not recorded which). The J gene is TRBJ2-7, the V gene TRBV12-3 or TRBV12-4; D perhaps matches TRBD2 (6 bases). The receptor comes from a male donor with ankylosing spondylitis or in good health (not recorded which). DNA of the CDR3: TGTGCCAGCAGCCCGGGAGTCTACCCTTGGGAGCAGTACTTC. Residues: CASSPGVYPWEQYF.